Described below is a single TCR beta chain sequence and its context. This sample stems from a study of blood T cell repertoires in COVID-19. Across the whole study: Specimens from acute and convalescent COVID-19 originated in the United States, Italy and Spain. PBMCs, B-cell-depleted T cells, or T cells were the source of the cDNA or gDNA that made up the material.

CDR3 size: 17 residues. Trimming shortened V by 0 bases and J by 3 bases, and 18 bases separated the two germline ends. The germline gives CDR1 MNHEY, CDR2 SVGEGT. TCRdb's table, derived via immunoSEQ multiplex PCR, lists solely in-frame clones and lacks some. The sample includes roughly 250,000 clones, 90% to 95% of them seen just once. The chain is built from TRBV6-2 or TRBV6-3 and TRBJ2-7; D is uncertain. The sequence was collected from a human donor in a cohort exposed to, infected with or recovered from COVID-19 (not recorded which). The donor label of this sample is uncertain. Sequenced sample: PBMCs or T cells enriched from blood (not recorded which). The DNA of the CDR3 is TGTGCCAGCAGTTACTCGAATTGGCGCCAGACAAACTACGAGCAGTACTTC. Protein sequence: CASSYSNWRQTNYEQYF.